In this sample, the clone carrying this TCR beta chain turned up a few times. The antigen is not known. The CDR3 consists of 15 residues. V was clipped by 2 bases and J by 8 bases; unmatched bases: 7. Germline V gene sequence: CDR1 MNHEY, CDR2 SVGAGI. The sample is drawn from a study of cytomegalovirus exposure and HLA in healthy donors. Notes on the study in general: Some TCR beta chains (164 of them) were listed as cytomegalovirus-associated. Three chains linked to CMV were shown in vitro to be specific for CMV antigens.

Produced via immunoSEQ multiplex PCR; TCRdb's table is partial and in-frame only. Found here are 200,000 to 250,000 clones, roughly 83% of them singletons; the top ten hold around 5.4%. The chain joins TRBV6-5 to TRBJ2-1, with 9 positions matching TRBD1. This TCR came from a woman aged 18-29 years in good health and CMV-seronegative. Specimen: PBMCs. The CDR3 here is CASSYPGQGIYEQFF. CDR3 DNA: TGTGCCAGCAGTTACCCCGGACAGGGGATTTATGAGCAGTTCTTC.